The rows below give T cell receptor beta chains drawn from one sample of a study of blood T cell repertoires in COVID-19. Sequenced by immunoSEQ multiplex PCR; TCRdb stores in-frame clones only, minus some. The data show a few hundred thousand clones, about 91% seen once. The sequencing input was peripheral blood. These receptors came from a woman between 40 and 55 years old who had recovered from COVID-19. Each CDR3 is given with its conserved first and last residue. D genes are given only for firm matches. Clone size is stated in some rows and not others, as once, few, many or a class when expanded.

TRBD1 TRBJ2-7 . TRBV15 CATSRAMDRGREQYF TGTGCCACCAGCAGAGCCATGGACAGGGGCCGCGAGCAGTACTTC
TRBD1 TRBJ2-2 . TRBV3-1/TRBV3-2 CASSQALAGGNTGELFF TGTGCCAGCAGCCAGGCCTTGGCAGGGGGAAACACCGGGGAGCTGTTTTTT
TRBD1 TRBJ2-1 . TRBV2 CASTAGTGAGNEQFF TGTGCCAGCACTGCCGGGACAGGGGCTGGAAATGAGCAGTTCTTC
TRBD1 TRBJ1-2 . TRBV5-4 CASSRDSYGYTF TGTGCCAGCAGCAGGGACAGCTATGGCTACACCTTC
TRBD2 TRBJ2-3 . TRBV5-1 CASRTSGDTDTQYF TGCGCCAGCAGAACTAGCGGGGACACAGATACGCAGTATTTT
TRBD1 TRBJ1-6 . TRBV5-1 CASSFAGTENSPLHF TGCGCCAGCAGCTTTGCCGGGACAGAGAATTCACCCCTCCACTTT
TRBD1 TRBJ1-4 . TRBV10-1 CASSRGTGGEEKLFF TGCGCCAGCAGTCGGGGGACAGGGGGAGAGGAAAAACTGTTTTTT
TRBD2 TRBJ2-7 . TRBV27 CASSGTSGYYEQYF TGTGCCAGCAGCGGGACTAGCGGGTACTACGAGCAGTACTTC
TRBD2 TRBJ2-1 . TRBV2 CASSTSGYNEQFF TGTGCCAGCAGTACTAGCGGGTACAATGAGCAGTTCTTC
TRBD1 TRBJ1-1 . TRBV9 CASSPHTGGANTEAFF TGTGCCAGCAGCCCTCACACAGGGGGCGCGAACACTGAAGCTTTCTTT
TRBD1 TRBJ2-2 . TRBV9 CASSIQGANTGELFF TGTGCCAGCAGCATTCAGGGGGCGAACACCGGGGAGCTGTTTTTT
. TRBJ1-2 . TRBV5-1 CASSLSQYGYTF TGCGCCAGCAGCTTGTCACAGTATGGCTACACCTTC
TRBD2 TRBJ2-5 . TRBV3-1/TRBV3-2 CASSQKQGLAGETQYF TGTGCCAGCAGCCAAAAACAAGGACTAGCAGGAGAGACCCAGTACTTC
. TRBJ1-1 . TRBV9 CASSVAEGSTEAFF TGTGCCAGCAGCGTAGCGGAGGGGTCCACTGAAGCTTTCTTT
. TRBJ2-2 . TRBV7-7 CASSLVSLRGINTGELFF TGTGCCAGCAGCTTAGTTTCCCTACGGGGGATCAACACCGGGGAGCTGTTTTTT
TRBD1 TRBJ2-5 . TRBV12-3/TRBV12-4 CASSPTGFETQYF TGTGCCAGCAGTCCGACAGGGTTTGAGACCCAGTACTTC
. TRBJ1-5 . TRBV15 CATSQSGQPQHF TGTGCCACCAGTCAGTCGGGTCAGCCCCAGCATTTT
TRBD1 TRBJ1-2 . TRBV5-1 CASSLAPGGYGYTF TGCGCCAGCAGCTTGGCCCCAGGGGGATATGGCTACACCTTC
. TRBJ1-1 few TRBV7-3 CASSQAPNTEAFF TGTGCCAGCAGCCAAGCTCCGAACACTGAAGCTTTCTTT
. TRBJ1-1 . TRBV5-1 CASSLGGEGIEAFF TGCGCCAGCAGCTTGGGTGGGGAGGGAATTGAAGCTTTCTTT
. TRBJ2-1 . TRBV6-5 CASSRLGNEQFF TGTGCCAGCAGCCGACTCGGCAATGAGCAGTTCTTC
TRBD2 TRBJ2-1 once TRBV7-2 CASSKRLAGGTEQFF TGTGCCAGCAGCAAGAGGCTAGCGGGAGGAACTGAGCAGTTCTTC
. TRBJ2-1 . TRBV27 CASRSPKERRSYNEQFF TGTGCCAGCAGGAGCCCCAAAGAGAGGCGGTCGTACAATGAGCAGTTCTTC
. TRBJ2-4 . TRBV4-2 CASSQDTAVAINIQYF TGTGCCAGCAGCCAAGATACGGCAGTAGCGATCAACATTCAGTACTTC
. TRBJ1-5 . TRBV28 CASSHPREWAQHF TGTGCCAGCAGCCACCCCCGGGAGTGGGCCCAGCATTTT
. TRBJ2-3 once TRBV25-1 CASSPLMLGTDTQYF TGTGCCAGCAGTCCGTTAATGCTAGGCACAGATACGCAGTATTTT
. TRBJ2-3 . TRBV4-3 CASSQDSTAGGTDTQYF TGCGCCAGCAGCCAAGATAGTACAGCGGGTGGCACAGATACGCAGTATTTT
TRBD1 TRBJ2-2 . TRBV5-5 CASSVTGWSTGELFF TGTGCCAGCAGCGTGACAGGGTGGAGCACCGGGGAGCTGTTTTTT
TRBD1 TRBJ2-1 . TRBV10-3 CAISEYQGAVYNEQFF TGTGCCATCAGTGAGTATCAGGGGGCCGTATACAATGAGCAGTTCTTC
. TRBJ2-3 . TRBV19 CASSPGTDTQYF TGTGCCAGTAGCCCCGGCACAGATACGCAGTATTTT
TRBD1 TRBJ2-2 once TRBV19 CASTITGGSTGELFF TGTGCCAGTACTATAACAGGGGGTAGCACCGGGGAGCTGTTTTTT
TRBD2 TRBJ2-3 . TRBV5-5 CASSWTSPTDTQYF TGTGCCAGCAGCTGGACTAGCCCCACAGATACGCAGTATTTT
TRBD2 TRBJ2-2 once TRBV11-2 CASSLEVAGDYTGELFF TGTGCCAGCAGCTTAGAGGTAGCGGGGGACTACACCGGGGAGCTGTTTTTT
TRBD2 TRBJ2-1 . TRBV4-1 CASSPGLANEQFF TGCGCCAGCAGCCCCGGACTAGCCAATGAGCAGTTCTTC
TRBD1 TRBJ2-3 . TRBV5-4 CASSLLGTGVPDTQYF TGTGCCAGCAGCTTGCTCGGGACAGGGGTACCAGATACGCAGTATTTT
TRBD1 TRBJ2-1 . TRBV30 CAWGDRGNEQFF TGTGCCTGGGGAGACAGGGGGAATGAGCAGTTCTTC
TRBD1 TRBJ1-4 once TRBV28 CASSSHGTGNEKLFF TGTGCCAGCAGTTCGCACGGGACAGGGAATGAAAAACTGTTTTTT
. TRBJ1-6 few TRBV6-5 CASSTTLGGNSPLHF TGTGCCAGCTCCACCACGTTGGGGGGTAATTCACCCCTCCACTTT
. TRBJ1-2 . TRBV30 CAWNTQADDYTF TGTGCCTGGAATACGCAGGCCGATGACTACACCTTC
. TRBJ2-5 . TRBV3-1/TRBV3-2 CASSQGGQRQETQYF TGTGCCAGCAGCCAAGGGGGGCAGAGACAAGAGACCCAGTACTTC
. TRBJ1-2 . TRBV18 CASSPAATAYYGYTF TGTGCCAGCTCACCCGCGGCGACAGCCTACTATGGCTACACCTTC
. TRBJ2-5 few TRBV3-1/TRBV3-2 CASSTEWETQYF TGTGCCAGCAGCACAGAGTGGGAGACCCAGTACTTC
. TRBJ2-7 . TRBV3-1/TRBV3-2 CASSQVSTNRYF TGTGCCAGCAGCCAAGTGAGCACGAATAGGTACTTC
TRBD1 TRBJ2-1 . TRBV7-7 CASSLAPGGASYNEQFF TGTGCCAGCAGCTTAGCCCCAGGGGGCGCGTCCTACAATGAGCAGTTCTTC
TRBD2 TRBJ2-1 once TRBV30 CASGVGAGGPGEQFF TGTGCCTCGGGAGTCGGAGCGGGAGGGCCCGGTGAGCAGTTCTTC
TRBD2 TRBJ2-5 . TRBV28 CASRGLAGIETQYF TGTGCCAGCAGGGGACTAGCGGGCATCGAGACCCAGTACTTC
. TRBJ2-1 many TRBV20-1 CSASRSNEQFF TGCAGTGCTAGTCGCAGCAATGAGCAGTTCTTC
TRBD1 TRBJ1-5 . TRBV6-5 CASTSAAGGQPQHF TGTGCCAGCACTTCTGCCGCAGGGGGACAGCCCCAGCATTTT
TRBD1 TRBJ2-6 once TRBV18 CASSLDRAGANVLTF TGTGCCAGCTCACTAGACAGGGCTGGGGCCAACGTCCTGACTTTC
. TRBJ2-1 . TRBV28 CASSLQGSYNEQFF TGTGCCAGCAGTTTACAGGGGTCCTACAATGAGCAGTTCTTC
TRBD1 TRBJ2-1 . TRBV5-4 CASSLMGGQGPYNEQFF TGTGCCAGCAGCTTGATGGGGGGACAGGGTCCCTACAATGAGCAGTTCTTC
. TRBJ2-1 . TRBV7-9 CASSLSSGAYNEQFF TGTGCCAGCAGCTTATCCAGCGGTGCCTACAATGAGCAGTTCTTC
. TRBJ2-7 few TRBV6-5 CASSSPDRRSGGQYF TGTGCCAGCAGTTCCCCCGACCGACGGAGTGGCGGGCAGTACTTC
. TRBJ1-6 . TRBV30 CAWSGQNSPLHF TGTGCCTGGTCTGGGCAGAATTCACCCCTCCACTTT
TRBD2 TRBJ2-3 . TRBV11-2 CASSGSGSIGDTQYF TGTGCCAGCAGCGGTAGCGGGAGTATTGGAGATACGCAGTATTTT
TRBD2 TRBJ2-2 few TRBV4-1 CASSLRAGGTGELFF TGCGCCAGCAGCCTAAGAGCGGGAGGCACCGGGGAGCTGTTTTTT
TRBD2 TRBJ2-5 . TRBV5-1 CASSLGLAGVVETQYF TGCGCCAGCAGCTTGGGACTAGCGGGAGTCGTAGAGACCCAGTACTTC
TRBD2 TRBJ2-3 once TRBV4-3 CASSQGLAGDTQYF TGCGCCAGCAGCCAAGGGCTAGCGGGAGATACGCAGTATTTT
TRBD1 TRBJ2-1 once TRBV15 CATSRRPGTGGEQFF TGTGCCACCAGCAGACGCCCCGGGACAGGGGGAGAGCAGTTCTTC